This TCR beta chain was retrieved from a study of shared clonotypes between healthy human individuals. Among the donors, all were Caucasian adults who lived in Nashville, Tennessee. Sequenced by immunoSEQ multiplex PCR; TCRdb stores in-frame clones only, minus some. The repertoire holds fewer than 650,000 clones, with roughly four fifths as singletons. The sample taken for sequencing was PBMCs. This receptor was taken from a woman between 35 and 50 years old in good health. Some clones in this sample may be carry-over from other donors' samples.

The DNA of the CDR3 is TGTGCCAGGCCACAGAAGTTCCAAGAGACCCAGTACTTC. This sequence encodes CARPQKFQETQYF. The J gene is TRBJ2-5, the V gene TRBV21-1; the table's D gene call, TRBD1, was not cross checked with the DNA. TRBV21-1 is a known pseudogene. CDR3 length equals 13 residues.